Below are 23 T cell receptor beta chains sequenced from a single sample in a study of beta chain features in type 1 diabetes. Overall study results and limits: In every one of the four CD4+ subsets, TCRB CDR3s were moderately but significantly shorter in Type 1 diabetes patients.

cDNA synthesis used the whole RNA isolate, giving expressed TCRB sequences. Sequencing was performed with immunoSEQ multiplex PCR; in TCRdb, only in-frame clones are kept and a portion is missing. The table lists around 250,000 clones, roughly 14% of them singletons. Antigen specificity for these receptors is unknown. The material sequenced was naive CD4+ T cells from blood. These TCRs come from a man aged 25 to 45 with type 1 diabetes.

CDR3 sequence reads: CASSFLRGFDYGYTF. CDR3 nucleotides: TGTGCCAGCAGCTTCCTCAGGGGTTTTGACTATGGCTACACCTTC. This chain links TRBV11-2 with TRBJ1-2; D is perhaps TRBD1 (6 bases). There are 15 residues in the CDR3. Germline V CDR1 and CDR2: SGHAT, FQNNGV. Trimming removed 3 bases from V and 3 bases from J, with 14 bases in between.

V and J are TRBV11-3 and TRBJ2-1; 13 bases line up with TRBD2. CDR1 is SGHNT and CDR2 is YENEEA in the germline V gene. Unmatched junction bases numbered 1, after V lost 4 bases and J lost 4 bases. The CDR3 runs to 15 residues. CDR3 protein: CASSSGLAGYNEQFF. The CDR3, as DNA: TGTGCCAGCAGCTCGGGACTAGCGGGATACAATGAGCAGTTCTTC.

The chain has TRBV5-6 and TRBJ2-1; weak D call: TRBD2 (5 bases). V was shortened by 4 bases and J by 7 bases, with 12 bases between the two germline ends. The CDR3 covers 13 residues. The germline V gene has CDR1 SGHDT and CDR2 YYEEEE. The CDR3 DNA is TGTGCCAGCAGCCGAGGGTTAGGGAATGAGCAGTTCTTC. It encodes CASSRGLGNEQFF.

This clone has only a few counts. CDR3 sequence reads: CASSRDAGTGEKLFF. CDR3 bases: TGTGCCAGCAGTAGGGACGCTGGGACAGGCGAAAAACTGTTTTTT. The rearrangement links TRBV6-5 to TRBJ1-4, with 8 bases identical to TRBD1. Germline values: CDR1 MNHEY, CDR2 SVGAGI. This CDR3 contains 15 residues. With 5 bases clipped from V and 8 bases from J, the junction kept 10 bases outside the gene matches.

Points on this clone: The same CDR3 also results from other DNA sequences found in this sample. This chain joins TRBV18 and TRBJ1-2; D ambiguous. This CDR3 is built from 14 residues. Trimming took off 2 bases at V and 2 bases at J, with 9 bases between the two ends. Germline values: CDR1 KGHSH, CDR2 LQKENI. For the CDR3, the DNA is TGTGCCAGCTCACCAGGGCAGCTCAACTATGGCTACACCTTC. This encodes CASSPGQLNYGYTF.

This clone was seen just once. This chain uses TRBV9 with TRBJ2-3, with 11 bases lining up with TRBD2. With V trimmed by 4 bases and J by 3 bases, 4 bases remained unmatched. The CDR3 sequence is 15 residues long. Germline V gene lookup returns CDR1 SGDLS and CDR2 YYNGEE. The CDR3 coding sequence is TGTGCCAGCAGCCCCACTAGCGGGGGAACAGATACGCAGTATTTT. This codes for CASSPTSGGTDTQYF.

This clone has just a few counts. J is TRBJ1-3 and V is TRBV19; no clear D gene. The ends were cut back, 7 bases at V and 0 bases at J, with 13 bases in the middle. This CDR3 contains 15 residues. The V gene's germline CDR1 is LNHDA and CDR2 SQIVND (reference sequence). The CDR3 is CASISRRSSGNTIYF. The CDR3 DNA is TGTGCCAGTATAAGCCGGCGGAGCTCTGGAAACACCATATATTTT.

This clone was observed a few times. V usage is TRBV15 and J usage is TRBJ2-7, with D perhaps TRBD2 (6 bases). V lost 1 base and J lost 0, with 7 bases in between. The length of the CDR3 is 14 residues. From germline, CDR1 is LNHNV and CDR2 YYDKDF (reference sequence). The CDR3 nucleotides are TGTGCCACCAGCAGAGGGGGGGTCTCCTACGAGCAGTACTTC. Amino acid sequence: CATSRGGVSYEQYF.

This sequence joins TRBV7-2 and TRBJ1-1; 9 bases align to TRBD1. CDR3 length: 15 amino acids. Germline values: CDR1 SGHTA, CDR2 FQGNSA. After removal of 4 bases from V and 2 bases from J, the junction contained 5 bases not matched to a gene. CDR3: CASSYWTGVNTEAFF. The CDR3 DNA is TGTGCCAGCAGCTATTGGACAGGGGTTAACACTGAAGCTTTCTTT.

The genes are TRBV30 and TRBJ2-7, with 8 bases lining up with TRBD2. Germline CDR1 GTSNPN, CDR2 SVGIG (reference sequence). CDR3 length: 17 amino acids. The V gene end was trimmed by 4 bases and the J gene end by 2 bases; junction bases not matched to a gene: 16. This chain's CDR3 is CAWTPEAGDDTTYEQYF. The CDR3 nucleotides are TGTGCCTGGACCCCTGAAGCGGGAGACGACACTACCTACGAGCAGTACTTC.

This chain joins TRBV4-2 and TRBJ1-5; D possibly corresponds to TRBD1 (6 bases). Per the germline V gene, CDR1 is LGHNA and CDR2 is YNFKEQ. The CDR3 totals 17 residues. V shed 1 base and J shed 0 bases, with 13 bases lying between them. CDR3 in DNA: TGTGCCAGCAGCCAAGGCCGCAGGGGTTATAGCAATCAGCCCCAGCATTTT. Its translation is CASSQGRRGYSNQPQHF.

This clone was observed a few times. The J gene is TRBJ1-5, the V gene TRBV21-1. TRBV21-1 is a listed pseudogene. The CDR3 extends over 18 amino acids. Here the CDR3 DNA reads TGTGCCAGCAGCCTCCACCCCGGGGGGTGGGTGAGCAATCAGCCCCAGCATTTT. Translated, it gives CASSLHPGGWVSNQPQHF.

The chain has TRBV30 and TRBJ1-4, with D unresolved. There are 12 residues in the CDR3. V lost 0 bases, J lost 8 bases, and 7 bases lay in between. The germline gives CDR1 GTSNPN, CDR2 SVGIG (reference sequence). CDR3 amino acids: CAWSVQYEKLFF. The DNA of the CDR3 is TGTGCCTGGAGTGTACAGTACGAAAAACTGTTTTTT.

The chain employs TRBV11-2 and TRBJ1-5, with 7 bases fitting TRBD1. This CDR3 contains 14 residues. V was pared by 2 bases and J by 10 bases, with 8 bases of the junction left unmatched. Germline-derived CDR1 and CDR2 are SGHAT and FQNNGV. The CDR3 bases are TGTGCCAGCAGCTTAAGACAGGGAGGTGGCCCCCAGCATTTT. Translating gives CASSLRQGGGPQHF. The full variable domain, with the rest looked up from reference TRBV11-2 and TRBJ1-5, is EAGVAQSPRYKIIEKRQSVAFWCNPISGHATLYWYQQILGQGPKLLIQFQNNGVVDDSQLPKDRFSAERLKGVDSTLKIQPAKLEDSAVYLCASSLRQGGGPQHFGDGTRLSIL.

The V gene is TRBV2, the J gene TRBJ1-3, with a possible D match to TRBD1 (5 bases). CDR3 size: 16 residues. With 3 bases removed from V and 0 bases from J, the gap between germline ends came to 12 bases. Germline loops: CDR1 SNHLY, CDR2 FYNNEI. The CDR3 sequence: CASSEGGPLSGNTIYF. CDR3 in DNA: TGTGCCAGCAGTGAGGGGGGTCCCCTCTCTGGAAACACCATATATTTT.

This clone was seen a few times. The rearrangement uses TRBV7-2 and TRBJ2-5, with TRBD2 identical over 7 bases. The CDR3 is 15 amino acids. The germline CDR1 and CDR2 sequences are SGHTA and FQGNSA. Trimming cost V 0 bases and J 5 bases; bases outside gene matches: 6. DNA of the CDR3: TGTGCCAGCAGCTTAGCGGGAGGGGTTCGGGAGACCCAGTACTTC. It specifies CASSLAGGVRETQYF.

The genes are TRBV2 and TRBJ2-4, with D possibly matching TRBD1 (7 bases). In germline, CDR1 is SNHLY, CDR2 FYNNEI. V was pared by 6 bases and J by 8 bases, with 14 bases between. The CDR3 runs to 13 residues. The DNA of the CDR3 is TGTGCCAGCAGGACAGGGACGGGAGACATTCAGTACTTC. Encoded protein: CASRTGTGDIQYF.

This clone was seen a handful of times. The rearrangement links TRBV7-9 to TRBJ2-5; possible D gene TRBD2, 6 bases. Germline CDR1 reads SEHNR; CDR2 reads FQNEAQ (reference sequence). This CDR3 comprises 15 residues. The germline V and J ends were trimmed by 0 bases and 4 bases, with 12 bases remaining between them. CDR3 sequence (DNA): TGTGCCAGCAGCTTAGCGTGGCAGGGAGGAGAGACCCAGTACTTC. This encodes CASSLAWQGGETQYF.

The chain joins TRBV18 to TRBJ1-2; TRBD1 matches at 7 bases. The ends lost 3 bases at V and 4 bases at J; junction bases unmatched: 2. The germline V gene has CDR1 KGHSH and CDR2 LQKENI. This CDR3 comprises 13 residues. The CDR3 DNA reads TGTGCCAGCTCACCGACAGGGATCTATGGCTACACCTTC. Translation gives CASSPTGIYGYTF.

This clone was counted only a few times. The chain joins TRBV19 to TRBJ2-1, with 7 nucleotides matching TRBD1. The CDR3 is made up of 15 amino acids. With 7 bases clipped from V and 5 bases from J, the junction kept 11 bases outside the gene matches. Germline CDR1 LNHDA, CDR2 SQIVND (reference sequence). The chain's CDR3 is CASNPPGQPHNEQFF. In DNA, the CDR3 is TGTGCCAGTAACCCGCCGGGACAGCCCCACAATGAGCAGTTCTTC.

This clone was picked up a small number of times. The chain carries TRBV9 and TRBJ1-1, with 7 bases that match TRBD1. CDR3 size: 13 residues. Germline V lookup: CDR1 SGDLS, CDR2 YYNGEE. The junction had 7 bases not matched to a gene; V was cut back by 3 bases and J by 8 bases. The CDR3 bases are TGTGCCAGCAGCGCCCTCCGACAGGGCGAAGCTTTCTTT. This encodes CASSALRQGEAFF. Based on the CDR3 plus reference TRBV9 and TRBJ1-1, the full variable domain is DSGVTQTPKHLITATGQRVTLRCSPRSGDLSVYWYQQSLDQGLQFLIQYYNGEERAKGNILERFSAQQFPDLHSELNLSSLELGDSALYFCASSALRQGEAFFGQGTRLTVV.

V usage is TRBV25-1 and J usage is TRBJ2-3, with TRBD2 matching over 7 bases. The CDR3 is made up of 14 amino acids. V lost 8 bases, J lost 1 base, and 6 bases stayed unmatched. CDR1 and CDR2 (germline): MGHDK, SYGVNS. The CDR3 here is CASRLAGGTDTQYF. CDR3 coding DNA: TGTGCCAGCCGACTCGCGGGGGGCACAGATACGCAGTATTTT.

J is TRBJ1-5 and V is TRBV7-9, with TRBD1 matching 8 bases. From germline, CDR1 is SEHNR and CDR2 FQNEAQ (reference sequence). The CDR3 runs to 17 residues. Trimming removed 3 bases from V and 1 base from J; junction bases left unmatched: 8. The CDR3 nucleotides are TGTGCCAGCAGCTTGGGTCAGGGGGCGGGCAGCAATCAGCCCCAGCATTTT. Translated, it gives CASSLGQGAGSNQPQHF. Full variable domain (missing parts from reference TRBV7-9 and TRBJ1-5): DTGVSQNPRHKITKRGQNVTFRCDPISEHNRLYWYRQTLGQGPEFLTYFQNEAQLEKSRLLSDRFSAERPKGSFSTLEIQRTEQGDSAMYLCASSLGQGAGSNQPQHFGDGTRLSIL.